One sample yielded the 18 T cell receptor beta chains listed below, sequenced in a study of blood T cell repertoires in COVID-19. Assay: immunoSEQ multiplex PCR; the TCRdb copy retains only in-frame clones and omits some. The sample contains around 180,000 clones, 80% to 90% of which appear only once. The sample consisted of peripheral blood. These receptors all stem from a woman older than 75 with COVID-19, enrolled during active disease.

The chain employs TRBV9 and TRBJ2-5, with 9 bases identical to TRBD1. After removal of 1 base from V and 5 bases from J, the junction contained 9 bases not matched to a gene. CDR1 and CDR2 (germline): SGDLS, YYNGEE. The CDR3 extends over 16 amino acids. CDR3 loop: CASSVPPTGGTETQYF. Here the CDR3 DNA reads TGTGCCAGCAGCGTACCCCCGACAGGGGGTACGGAGACCCAGTACTTC.

The chain joins TRBV30 to TRBJ1-3; D might be TRBD1 (6 bases). Germline CDR1 is GTSNPN and CDR2 is SVGIG (reference sequence). Trimming removed 1 base at V and 5 bases at J, with 12 bases between. This CDR3 contains 14 residues. The CDR3 reads CAWSGQQGRNTIYF. DNA of the CDR3: TGTGCCTGGAGTGGTCAACAGGGACGAAACACCATATATTTT.

The chain uses TRBV5-6 and TRBJ2-7, with D unresolved. Per germline, CDR1 SGHDT and CDR2 YYEEEE. V was shortened by 0 bases and J by 0 bases, with 22 bases between the two germline ends. This CDR3 spans 19 amino acids. In DNA, the CDR3 is TGTGCCAGCAGCTTGGTTGGGCTTTACGTAACCCCACACTCCTACGAGCAGTACTTC. This codes for CASSLVGLYVTPHSYEQYF.

This clone is a singleton in its sample. The chain links TRBV24-1 to TRBJ2-1; 7 bases line up with TRBD2. Germline lookup yields CDR1 KGHDR and CDR2 SFDVKD. The V segment lost 5 bases and the J segment 5 bases; nucleotides outside the gene matches: 8. The CDR3 totals 15 residues. The CDR3 DNA sequence: TGTGCCACCAGTGCCCTTTCTAGCGGTCACAATGAGCAGTTCTTC. Translating gives CATSALSSGHNEQFF.

This chain joins TRBV5-1 and TRBJ2-7; 9 bases agree with TRBD1. With 0 bases clipped from V and 2 bases from J, the junction kept 3 bases outside the gene matches. CDR1 is SGHRS, CDR2 YFSETQ, per germline. The CDR3 loop spans 15 amino acids. CDR3 DNA sequence: TGCGCCAGCAGCTTGGCCGGGACAGGGCCCTACGAGCAGTACTTC. This encodes CASSLAGTGPYEQYF.

The V call is TRBV7-9, the J call TRBJ2-2; 8 nucleotides align to TRBD2. Germline values: CDR1 SEHNR, CDR2 FQNEAQ (reference sequence). J gave up 6 bases and V 10 bases, and 10 bases lay outside the gene matches. The CDR3 spans 14 residues. The CDR3: CATPRGAGAGELFF. The DNA for the CDR3 is TGTGCCACCCCGCGGGGGGCAGGGGCCGGGGAGCTGTTTTTT.

This clone was seen a handful of times. The chain employs TRBV5-4 and TRBJ1-1, with D possibly being TRBD1 (5 bases). Trimming took off 2 bases at V and 10 bases at J, with 12 bases between the two ends. Germline CDR1 is SGHNT and CDR2 is YYREEE (reference sequence). There are 12 residues in the CDR3. The CDR3, as DNA: TGTGCCAGCAGCTTAGCAGGGATTGGAGCTTTCTTT. Encoded protein: CASSLAGIGAFF.

The rearrangement uses TRBV7-5 and TRBJ2-7; TRBD2 reflects the table's D call only, with no check against the DNA. TRBV7-5 is marked as a pseudogene. The CDR3 sequence is 18 residues long. CDR3 amino acids: CARSPLGPSGRALWEQYF. CDR3 nucleotides: TGTGCCAGAAGCCCCCTGGGACCCAGCGGGAGGGCCCTCTGGGAGCAGTACTTC.

V gene TRBV5-1 combines with J gene TRBJ2-5; TRBD1 agrees at 11 bases. Germline V gives CDR1 SGHRS, CDR2 YFSETQ. The CDR3 sequence is 16 residues long. V lost 3 bases to trimming and J lost 4 bases; unmatched junction nucleotides: 8. The CDR3 spells CASSSMTGTGGETQYF. The CDR3 DNA is TGCGCCAGCAGCTCAATGACCGGGACAGGGGGAGAGACCCAGTACTTC.

Here the CDR3 reads CASSFTPDRVTQYF. The CDR3 DNA sequence: TGTGCCAGCAGCTTTACCCCGGACAGAGTGACCCAGTACTTC. J is TRBJ2-5 and V is TRBV7-2, with a weak D call TRBD1 (6 bases). The V end lost 3 bases, the J end lost 7 bases, and 15 bases lay between the germline ends. Germline-derived CDR1 and CDR2 are SGHTA and FQGNSA. The CDR3 is 14 residues long.

The rearrangement uses TRBV18 and TRBJ1-2; 7 bases are a match to TRBD1. V lost 0 bases and J lost 6; bases outside the gene matches: 4. The germline gives CDR1 KGHSH, CDR2 LQKENI. CDR3 length: 14 residues. The CDR3 is CASSPPQQGHGYTF. The CDR3 DNA is TGTGCCAGCTCACCACCGCAACAGGGGCATGGCTACACCTTC.

In its sample, this clone was seen once. V usage is TRBV19 and J usage is TRBJ1-5; no definite D call. Between the trimmed V and J ends, which lost 8 bases and 9 bases, there was a span of 11 bases. The CDR3 runs 11 residues. Germline CDR1 LNHDA, CDR2 SQIVND (reference sequence). This chain's CDR3 is CASGAGGPQHF. The CDR3 nucleotides are TGTGCCAGTGGTGCGGGAGGGCCCCAGCATTTT.

Only one count was recorded for this clone. The chain joins TRBV3-1 (or the pseudogene TRBV3-2) to TRBJ2-2; perhaps TRBD2 as D (5 bases). The CDR3 runs 14 residues. Germline V lookup: CDR1 LGHDT, CDR2 YNNKEL (reference sequence). Deletions cut 3 bases from V and 6 bases from J, with 11 bases between. Here the CDR3 reads CASSHRLRPGELFF. CDR3 nucleotides: TGTGCCAGCAGCCACAGACTACGCCCCGGGGAGCTGTTTTTT.

In nucleotides, the CDR3 is TGTGCCACCAGTGCGAGGACAGGGGTGAAAGATACGCAGTATTTT. Translation gives CATSARTGVKDTQYF. The V and J genes are TRBV24-1 and TRBJ2-3; 9 bases line up with TRBD1. The V and J ends lost 5 bases and 5 bases, in that order; junction bases with no gene match: 7. This CDR3 contains 15 residues. CDR1 and CDR2 (germline): KGHDR, SFDVKD.

This clone was seen ten or more times. The chain carries TRBV28 and TRBJ1-3; D gene unclear. The V end lost 5 bases, the J end lost 0 bases, and 14 bases lay between the germline ends. The CDR3 extends over 16 amino acids. Looked up from germline, CDR1 is MDHEN and CDR2 is SYDVKM. The CDR3 loop is CASSGVDVTSGNTIYF. In DNA form, the CDR3 reads TGTGCCAGCAGTGGAGTAGACGTTACCTCTGGAAACACCATATATTTT.

The chain combines TRBV6-2 or TRBV6-3 with TRBJ1-2, with a possible D match to TRBD1 (5 bases). CDR3 size: 14 residues. Trimming removed 3 bases from V and 7 bases from J, with 15 bases in between. Germline CDR1 MNHEY, CDR2 SVGEGT. The CDR3 protein is CASSYLQGGSGYTF. The CDR3 DNA follows: TGTGCCAGCAGTTATCTCCAGGGTGGAAGTGGCTACACCTTC.

The rearrangement joins TRBV11-2 to TRBJ2-7; the match to TRBD2 covers 7 bases. CDR1 SGHAT and CDR2 FQNNGV come from the germline V gene. The CDR3 covers 18 residues. J gave up 0 bases and V 0 bases, and 11 bases lay outside the gene matches. The CDR3 is CASSLDPPRTRLSYEQYF. CDR3 nucleotide sequence: TGTGCCAGCAGCTTAGATCCCCCGCGGACTAGACTCTCCTACGAGCAGTACTTC.

The rearrangement uses TRBV4-2 and TRBJ2-5; 8 bases agree with TRBD1. From germline, CDR1 is LGHNA and CDR2 YNFKEQ. The CDR3 covers 16 residues. Trimming took 1 base from V and 4 from J; bases not matched to a gene: 8. CDR3 nucleotide sequence: TGTGCCAGCAGCCAAGGTCCAGGGGGCTTGGGAGAGACCCAGTACTTC. Its protein is CASSQGPGGLGETQYF.